This T cell receptor beta chain was captured by sequencing in a study of T cell repertoires in ileal Crohn's disease. Study context: All patients had surgery for stricturing (approximately 60%) or penetrating (about 40%) disease.

With regard to this clone: Its antigen is as yet unknown.

Study observations and caveats: Endoscopy was done a median approximately 6.7 months after surgery.

TCRdb's copy holds only in-frame clones and misses some; the assay was immunoSEQ multiplex PCR. Here the sample spans 1,300 to 1,500 clones, 70% to 80% being singletons. There are 13 residues in the CDR3. V lost 4 bases and J 2 bases, leaving 8 bases between the germline ends. Germline CDR1 is LNHDA and CDR2 is SQIVND (reference sequence). As to time point: neoterminal ileum biopsy at postoperative endoscopy, about 6 months after surgery. V usage is TRBV19 and J usage is TRBJ1-1; a possible D gene is TRBD1 (6 bases). This sequence originates from an adult with Crohn's disease. The sample comprised ileal tissue. CDR3 in amino acids: CASSRTVNTEAFF. As DNA, the CDR3 is TGTGCCAGTAGTAGGACAGTTAACACTGAAGCTTTCTTT.